The subject of this entry is one TCR beta chain. The target antigen is unknown. Assay: immunoSEQ multiplex PCR; the TCRdb copy retains only in-frame clones and omits some. This sample has some 120,000 clones; around 92% occur once, and the top ten carry around 3.3%. This specimen comes from a study of cytomegalovirus exposure and HLA in healthy donors. Study overall: The 120 validation repertoires were reported in a later analysis to have been generated on the same platform as the roughly 670 first-cohort repertoires. Findings and limits, study-wide: Later, an analysis found that TCR clusters from the first cohort tended to co-occur in the 120 validation repertoires. For cytomegalovirus status, the classifier reportedly gave diagnoses with high specificity and sensitivity. There were some 150 TCR beta chains listed as cytomegalovirus-associated.

Deletions cut 6 bases from V and 4 bases from J, with 13 bases between. The germline V gene encodes CDR1 SEHNR and CDR2 FQNEAQ (reference sequence). The CDR3 has 14 amino acids. This clonotype was sampled from a young man in good health and CMV-seronegative. The sequencing sample was made of PBMCs. The chain joins TRBV7-9 to TRBJ2-1; D gene ambiguous. CDR3 amino acids: CASSPETLYNEQFF. CDR3 coding DNA: TGTGCCAGCAGTCCCGAGACTCTTTACAATGAGCAGTTCTTC.